Listed below are T cell receptor beta chains from one sample, sequenced in a study of T cells in Graves' hyperthyroidism and ophthalmopathy. In TCRdb, the multiplex PCR reads were re-called with MiXCR into one record per CDR3 protein. The repertoire holds 300,000 or so distinct CDR3 sequences, around a sixth seen once, with under 55% in the top ten. What was sequenced was blood. These receptors were taken from a woman between 50 and 59 years old with Graves' hyperthyroidism. The CDR3 runs from the conserved cysteine through the conserved F or W.

TRBV20-1	TRBJ2-5	CSARGARLAEQETQYF
TRBV20-1	TRBJ1-2	CSARGGGVYGYTF
TRBV10-3	TRBJ2-1	CAISESRGSSYNEQFF
TRBV5-1	TRBJ2-7	CASSLPGTGGSHEQYF
TRBV20-1	TRBJ1-1	CSARVGEGGWGTEAFF
TRBV6-2/TRBV6-3	TRBJ2-1	CASSYRREDFYNEQFF
TRBV20-1	TRBJ1-1	CSATHRQALNTEAFF
TRBV5-1	TRBJ2-4	CASSLDTGRKSIQYF
TRBV11-2	TRBJ1-4	CASSFGQGRDEKLFF
TRBV20-1	TRBJ1-2	CSARGTGGNYGYTF
TRBV7-2	TRBJ2-3	CASSLESGDLRDTQYF
TRBV20-1	TRBJ1-4	CSATTGAMREKLFF
TRBV20-1	TRBJ2-5	CSASDSGQTQETQYF
TRBV6-7	TRBJ2-2	CASSYSFRGYTGELFF
TRBV5-1	TRBJ1-1	CASSPDPEGTEAFF
TRBV20-1	TRBJ1-4	CSARTWDSNEKLFF
TRBV20-1	TRBJ1-1	CSAVLDPGRAEAFF
TRBV3-1	TRBJ1-2	CASQPGGGGYTF
TRBV19	TRBJ1-2	CASSIDETGDMNYGYTF
TRBV2	TRBJ1-1	CASSWTGGDTEAFF
TRBV7-6	TRBJ2-3	CASSIPMVTDTQYF
TRBV6-1	TRBJ1-3	CASSNGILSGNTIYF
TRBV27	TRBJ2-7	CASSAGTGPYYEQYF
TRBV2	TRBJ2-3	CASGRQGKDTQYF
TRBV10-3	TRBJ1-5	CAISDNRNQPQHF
TRBV6-1	TRBJ2-1	CASSERAGWRNEQFF
TRBV6-5	TRBJ1-3	CASSWGPSNSGNTIYF
TRBV20-1	TRBJ2-3	CSAIRGASGRTDTQYF
TRBV7-2	TRBJ2-1	CASSLGSRGLYQSSYNEQFF
TRBV28	TRBJ1-1	CASGKGMVTEAFF
TRBV2	TRBJ1-1	CASRDPPRDTEAFF
TRBV27	TRBJ2-3	CASSLFGSGSDTQYF
TRBV5-8	TRBJ1-1	CASSLAGFSTEAFF
TRBV3-1	TRBJ2-2	CASTAVAGLNTGELFF
TRBV20-1	TRBJ2-7	CSARNPDSAYEQYF
TRBV12-3/TRBV12-4	TRBJ2-1	CASSPLNEQFF
TRBV12-3/TRBV12-4	TRBJ1-1	CASSSDRTEAFF
TRBV20-1	TRBJ1-2	CSAEPVAGFDYGYTF
TRBV11-2	TRBJ2-1	CASSPVSYYNEQFF
TRBV28	TRBJ2-1	CASSSSGTTYNEQFF
TRBV5-1	TRBJ1-6	CASSLEQGNSPLHF
TRBV30	TRBJ2-4	CAGTRQGADIQYF
TRBV3-1	TRBJ2-7	CASSQAPDSSYEQYF
TRBV20-1	TRBJ2-2	CSARDPRQGTDTGELFF
TRBV20-1	TRBJ2-1	CSARVEGGTDEQFF